These 12 T cell receptor beta chains came from one sample sequenced in a study of T cells in Graves' hyperthyroidism and ophthalmopathy. Using RNA transcripts as the source, TCR beta CDR3 regions were amplified. With the HTBI primer set, the TCR CDR3 went through a first round of RT-PCR. TCRdb passed the multiplex PCR reads through MiXCR, listing each CDR3 protein once. The sample holds around 690,000 distinct CDR3 sequences; around 20% are singletons and the top ten take more than 30%. Sequenced sample: blood. Every receptor here comes from a man aged 25-40 years with Graves' ophthalmopathy.

The chain combines TRBV12-3 or TRBV12-4 with TRBJ2-7; perhaps TRBD2 as D (5 bases). The CDR3 spans 14 residues. V was cut by 6 bases and J by 5 bases, with 17 bases left in between. CDR3 in DNA: TGTGCCAGCAGCTTGGAGAGAGGGCACCACGAGCAGTACTTC. Amino acids: CASSLERGHHEQYF.

The CDR3 coding sequence is TGTGCCAGCAGCTTAGGGGGAGGGGAATACGAGCAGTACTTC. Protein sequence: CASSLGGGEYEQYF. The rearrangement links TRBV11-2 to TRBJ2-7; 7 bases map to TRBD2. The CDR3 extends over 14 amino acids. CDR1 SGHAT and CDR2 FQNNGV come from the germline V gene. Trimming cost V 1 base and J 4 bases; bases outside gene matches: 4.

This clonotype was seen many times. The chain has TRBV2 and TRBJ2-2; D remains ambiguous. Germline lookup yields CDR1 SNHLY and CDR2 FYNNEI. V lost 11 bases and J 6 bases, leaving 10 bases between the germline ends. The length of the CDR3 is 11 residues. The CDR3 DNA sequence: TGTGCCGTCCCGGGCCCCGGGGAGCTGTTTTTT. Residues: CAVPGPGELFF.

The chain recombines TRBV19 with TRBJ1-5; D is perhaps TRBD1 (6 bases). Germline-derived CDR1 and CDR2 are LNHDA and SQIVND (reference sequence). The CDR3 is 13 residues long. Trimming removed 3 bases at V and 5 bases at J, with 8 bases between. The CDR3: CASSIAGDQPQHF. In DNA form, the CDR3 reads TGTGCCAGTAGTATTGCAGGGGATCAGCCCCAGCATTTT.

The V call is TRBV18, the J call TRBJ1-2; D gene ambiguous. CDR3 size: 14 residues. V dropped 5 bases and J dropped 4 bases, with 14 bases sitting between them. The V gene's germline CDR1 is KGHSH and CDR2 LQKENI. CDR3 sequence reads: CASSNAGSPYGYTF. CDR3 nucleotides: TGTGCCAGCTCAAATGCGGGGTCTCCCTATGGCTACACCTTC.

With respect to this clonotype: One end of the junction varies from germline; a read error may be responsible. The rearrangement uses TRBV6-2 or TRBV6-3 and TRBJ1-5, with no clear D. Germline V gene lookup returns CDR1 MNHEY and CDR2 SVGEGT. CDR3 length: 14 residues. Here the CDR3 DNA reads TGTGCCAGCAAATTCGACATGATGGATCAGTCCCAGCATTTT. It specifies CASKFDMMDQSQHF.

About this clonotype itself: A much larger clone differs by one base, so this may be a read error. This chain connects TRBV28 to TRBJ1-1; no reliable D call. CDR1 and CDR2 from the germline V gene are MDHEN and SYDVKM. This CDR3 has 14 amino acids. Here the CDR3 reads CASSLTTANTEALF. The CDR3 DNA reads as TGTGCCAGCAGTTTAACGACGGCGAACACTGAAGCTCTCTTT.

This clonotype was observed at least ten times. The V gene is TRBV28, the J gene TRBJ2-1, with a tentative D call TRBD2 (7 bases). The length of the CDR3 is 15 residues. Trimming removed 6 bases from V and 8 bases from J, with 20 bases in between. Germline values: CDR1 MDHEN, CDR2 SYDVKM. The CDR3 region has the DNA TGTGCCAGCAGAAAGGCGGGGGCAAGTGTAGATGAGCAGTTCTTC. Its protein product is CASRKAGASVDEQFF.

This clonotype was detected once. V usage is TRBV6-1 and J usage is TRBJ2-3; 9 bases are shared with TRBD2. V was clipped by 2 bases and J by 5 bases; unmatched bases: 5. There are 15 residues in the CDR3. CDR1 and CDR2 (germline): MNHNS, SASEGT. The CDR3 loop is CASSERSGRKDTQYF. The DNA of the CDR3 is TGTGCCAGCAGTGAAAGGAGCGGGAGGAAAGATACGCAGTATTTT.

This chain joins TRBV4-1 and TRBJ2-7, with 10 bases fitting TRBD2. Trimming took 4 bases from V and 6 from J; bases not matched to a gene: 6. There are 14 residues in the CDR3. Germline V gene data show CDR1 as MGHRA and CDR2 as YSYEKL. For the CDR3, the DNA is TGCGCCAGCAGCCCAGCGGGAGGGCCCCCCGAGCAGTACTTC. This gives the protein CASSPAGGPPEQYF.

A few counts support this clonotype. The J gene is TRBJ2-7, the V gene TRBV27, with D tentatively TRBD2 (5 bases). Germline loops: CDR1 MNHEY, CDR2 SMNVEV (reference sequence). The CDR3 extends over 15 amino acids. The V gene lost 2 bases and the J gene lost 4 bases, with 15 bases spanning the gap. CDR3 DNA: TGTGCCAGCAGTTTAGGGCGGGCCAAGGGATACGAGCAGTACTTC. Translation gives CASSLGRAKGYEQYF.

In its sample, this clonotype was seen many times. This rearrangement joins TRBV20-1 to TRBJ2-7, with 7 positions matching TRBD2. Germline CDR1 and CDR2: DFQATT and SNEGSKA (reference sequence). The V gene end was trimmed by 5 bases and the J gene end by 3 bases; junction bases not matched to a gene: 7. This CDR3 is built from 13 residues. As DNA, the CDR3 is TGCAGTGCTCGCCTGGCGGGAGACTACGAGCAGTACTTC. It yields the protein CSARLAGDYEQYF.